The clone carrying this T cell receptor (beta chain) has only a few counts. Antigen: not known. TCRdb reanalysed the 5' RACE reads using MiXCR and keeps one entry per CDR3 protein. Of under 250,000 distinct CDR3 sequences in the sample, around 8.1% were seen once. This record belongs to a study of identical twins. Germline CDR1 is SGHTA and CDR2 is FQGTGA. CDR3 length: 13 amino acids. After removal of 5 bases from V and 4 bases from J, the junction contained 4 bases not matched to a gene. The study, taken as a whole, reports: Beta out-of-frame sequences showed weaker excess twin sharing.

This sample was also put to use in a study of yellow fever vaccine responses in identical twins.

Sequencing was done on a sample of memory (CD45RO+) T cells sorted from blood. The TCR sequence derives from a woman younger than 35 in good health. The chain has TRBV7-3 and TRBJ2-5; 7 bases map to TRBD1. The CDR3 is CASSRGDRETQYF. The CDR3 region has the DNA TGTGCCAGCAGCCGTGGGGACAGAGAGACCCAGTACTTC. Variable domain in full (rest from reference TRBV7-3 and TRBJ2-5): GAGVSQTPSNKVTEKGKYVELRCDPISGHTALYWYRQSLGQGPEFLIYFQGTGAADDSGLPNDRFFAVRPEGSVSTLKIQRTERGDSAVYLCASSRGDRETQYFGPGTRLLVL.